This entry features one T cell receptor beta chain sequence. Its antigen remains unknown. The sample comes from a study of cytomegalovirus exposure and HLA in healthy donors. General study findings and limits: Analysis performed later showed TCR beta chains linked to HLA being more clonally expanded than equally common others. Later analysis demonstrated an association between a missense DCLRE1C variant and TCR beta V- and J-gene trimming. Later analysis suggested links between common viral pathogens and several top significant clusters.

Trimming stripped 1 base from V and 7 bases from J, with 16 bases between. The CDR3 totals 15 residues. CDR1 and CDR2 from the germline V gene are MDHEN and SYDVKM. The study ran its PCR with 60 Vbeta and 13 Jbeta primers. In the authors' methods: Later, roughly 80 million unique TCR beta chains were counted in an analysis, and 8.5 million to 13 million of them were shared. Repertoires were generated with immunoSEQ multiplex PCR, while TCRdb's copy carries only in-frame clones and drops some. The DNA was the basis for D and trimming; V, J and clone size are from that table. Among some 91,000 clones listed, roughly three quarters were seen once.

The chain combines TRBV28 with TRBJ1-2; D not certain. Specimen: PBMCs. This TCR was sampled from a woman in her fifties or sixties in good health and CMV-seronegative. DNA for the CDR3: TGTGCCAGCAGTTTATCGGACGGTGGGCGGGGTGGCTACACCTTC. Translating gives CASSLSDGGRGGYTF.